This TCR beta chain is drawn from a study of blood T cell repertoires in COVID-19. Study-level background: Whether acute or convalescent, the COVID-19 samples came from the United States, Italy and Spain. T cells, B-cell-depleted T cells, or PBMCs supplied cDNA or gDNA.

Followed over time, Seattle patients had been enrolled while infection was active. Per the original data handling: Amplification from reference gene primers served as the basis for estimated nucleated cell counts. Profiling relied on immunoSEQ multiplex PCR, and the TCRdb table lists in-frame clones only, not all of them. The V and J calls and clone size are taken from that table; D and trimming were inferred from the DNA. This sample has about 180,000 clones, with approximately 85% found just once. The CDR3 is made up of 14 amino acids. V gave up 10 bases and J gave up 7 bases; unmatched junction bases: 10. Germline V gives CDR1 LNHDA, CDR2 SQIVND (reference sequence).

The source is a man older than 75 with COVID-19, enrolled during active disease. V is TRBV19 and J is TRBJ1-5, with TRBD1 identical over 10 bases. Material for sequencing was peripheral blood. CDR3 amino acids: CATKDRGIRQPQHF. The CDR3 DNA reads as TGTGCCACAAAGGACAGGGGGATCAGGCAGCCCCAGCATTTT.